This TCR beta chain is from a study of shared clonotypes between healthy human individuals. The naive CD8 population came from CD45RO-negative cells selected for CCR7, without terminally differentiated effector memory CD45RA+ cells. Per the germline V gene, CDR1 is MDHEN and CDR2 is SYDVKM. V lost 3 bases to trimming and J lost 0 bases, with 11 bases between them. The CDR3 totals 16 residues. Deep was the level used in running the assay. Each PCR replicate from the sorted subsets contained 200 to 250 ng DNA, which is tens of thousands of T cell genomes. This table comes from immunoSEQ multiplex PCR, and its TCRdb copy is limited to in-frame clones, with some not included. The sample consists of about 2.2 million clones, roughly 93% of them appearing once.

This chain uses TRBV28 with TRBJ1-4, with D maybe TRBD1 (5 bases). This TCR derives from a man aged 18 to 30 in good health. Some clones in this sample may be carry-over from other donors' samples. The sequenced sample was naive CD8+ T cells from PBMCs. CDR3 in DNA: TGTGCCAGCAGTTTCCGGGGGACGCCAACTAATGAAAAACTGTTTTTT. It encodes CASSFRGTPTNEKLFF.